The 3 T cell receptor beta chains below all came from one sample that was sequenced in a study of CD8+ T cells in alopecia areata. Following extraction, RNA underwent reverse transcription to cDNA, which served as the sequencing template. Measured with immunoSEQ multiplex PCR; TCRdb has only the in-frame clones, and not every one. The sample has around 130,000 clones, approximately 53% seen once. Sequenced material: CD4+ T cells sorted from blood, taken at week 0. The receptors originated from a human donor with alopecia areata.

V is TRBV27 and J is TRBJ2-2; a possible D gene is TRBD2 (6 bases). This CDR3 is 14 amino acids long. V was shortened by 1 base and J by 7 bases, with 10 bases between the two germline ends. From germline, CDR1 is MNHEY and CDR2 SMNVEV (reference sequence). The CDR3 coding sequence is TGTGCCAGCAGTTTATTATTGCGGGGCGGGGAGCTGTTTTTT. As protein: CASSLLLRGGELFF.

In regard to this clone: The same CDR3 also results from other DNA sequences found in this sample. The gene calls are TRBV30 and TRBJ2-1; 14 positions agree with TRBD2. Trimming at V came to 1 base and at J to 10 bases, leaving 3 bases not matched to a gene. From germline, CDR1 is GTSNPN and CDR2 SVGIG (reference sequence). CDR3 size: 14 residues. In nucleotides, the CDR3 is TGTGCCTGGAGTGGACTAGCGGGAGGGCGCGAGCAGTTCTTC. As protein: CAWSGLAGGREQFF.

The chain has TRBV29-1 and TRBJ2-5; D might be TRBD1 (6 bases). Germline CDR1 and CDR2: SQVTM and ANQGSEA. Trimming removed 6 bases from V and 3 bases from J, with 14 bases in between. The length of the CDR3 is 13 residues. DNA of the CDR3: TGCAGCGTCATTCCAGGGGTGGAAGAGACCCAGTACTTC. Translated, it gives CSVIPGVEETQYF.